These T cell receptor beta chains were read from a single sample in a study of cytomegalovirus exposure and HLA in healthy donors. Sequencing was performed with immunoSEQ multiplex PCR; in TCRdb, only in-frame clones are kept and a portion is missing. The table shows tens of thousands of clones, with roughly 96% occurring only once. Specimen: PBMCs. These receptors came from a man aged 18-30 years in good health and CMV-seronegative. Both conserved end residues are part of each CDR3. A D gene is named only where the DNA matches it firmly. Where a row states a size, it is once, few, many or the class of an expanded clone; other rows omit it.

j_call clone_size v_call d_call cdr3_nt cdr3_aa
TRBJ2-1 NA TRBV6-4 TRBD2 TGTGCCAGCAGCGGGACTAGCGGGAACTCCTACAATGAGCAGTTCTTC CASSGTSGNSYNEQFF
TRBJ1-1 NA TRBV9 NA TGTGCCAGCAGCGTAGGATCCCAGGGTTGGCGCACTGAAGCTTTCTTT CASSVGSQGWRTEAFF
TRBJ1-1 NA TRBV5-6 NA TGTGCCAGCAGCTTCAGACATCCTAACACTGAAGCTTTCTTT CASSFRHPNTEAFF
TRBJ2-7 NA TRBV6-1 TRBD1 TGTGCCAGCAGTGAACCCCCGACAGGGGACGAGCAGTACTTC CASSEPPTGDEQYF
TRBJ2-7 NA TRBV6-6 NA TGTGCCAGCAAACTGGCTAGCGAATCCTACGAGCAGTACTTC CASKLASESYEQYF
TRBJ1-2 NA TRBV11-2 TRBD1 TGTGCCAGCAGCTTAGGGGACAGGGGTGGCTACACCTTC CASSLGDRGGYTF
TRBJ2-7 NA TRBV6-6 TRBD2 TGTGCCAGCAGTTACGGCGGGAGGGTCATGGACGAGCAGTACTTC CASSYGGRVMDEQYF
TRBJ2-7 NA TRBV6-5 TRBD1 TGTGCCAGCAGTTACTCGACAGGGGCCTGGGAGCAGTACTTC CASSYSTGAWEQYF
TRBJ2-2 once TRBV5-4 TRBD1 TGTGCCAGCAGCTTGGATTACGGACAGGCGAACACCGGGGAGCTGTTTTTT CASSLDYGQANTGELFF
TRBJ1-4 NA TRBV7-8 NA TGTGCCAGCAGCTTGGTGATGGGCATTAATGAAAAACTGTTTTTT CASSLVMGINEKLFF
TRBJ1-1 NA TRBV30 TRBD1 TGTGCCTGGAGAGATCGACAGGGATCAAACACTGAAGCTTTCTTT CAWRDRQGSNTEAFF
TRBJ2-7 NA TRBV6-5 TRBD1 TGTGCCAGCACCCGGGACAGGGGATACGAGCAGTACTTC CASTRDRGYEQYF
TRBJ1-2 NA TRBV19 TRBD1 TGTGCCAGTAGTATCGAATCAGGCGGACAGGGAGCTTTAGGCTACACCTTC CASSIESGGQGALGYTF
TRBJ2-7 once TRBV9 TRBD2 TGTGCCAGCAGCCCCCCCGGGAGGGGGTACGAGCAGTACTTC CASSPPGRGYEQYF
TRBJ2-5 NA TRBV2 TRBD1 TGTGCCAGCAGCGGACAGGTCCAAGAGACCCAGTACTTC CASSGQVQETQYF
TRBJ1-1 NA TRBV6-6 TRBD1 TGTGCCAGCAGTTACATCGACAGGGGTGACACTGAAGCTTTCTTT CASSYIDRGDTEAFF
TRBJ2-1 NA TRBV7-9 TRBD2 TGTGCCAGCTGTCTAGCGGGAAGGGGAATGAATGAGCAGTTCTTC CASCLAGRGMNEQFF